This T cell receptor (beta chain) emerged from a study of blood T cell repertoires in COVID-19. This clone was counted once. TCRdb's copy holds only in-frame clones and misses some; the assay was immunoSEQ multiplex PCR. The sample has a few hundred thousand clones; roughly nine tenths are singletons. The TCR sequence derives from a young man with active or convalescent COVID-19. What was sequenced was peripheral blood.

The CDR3 protein is CASSPTGGYGYTF. CDR3 DNA: TGTGCCAGCAGCCCGACAGGGGGCTATGGCTACACCTTC. This sequence joins TRBV3-1 (or the pseudogene TRBV3-2) and TRBJ1-2; 9 bases agree with TRBD1. The CDR3 consists of 13 residues. V lost 4 bases, J lost 4 bases, and 1 base stayed unmatched. Germline V CDR1 and CDR2: LGHDT, YNNKEL (reference sequence).